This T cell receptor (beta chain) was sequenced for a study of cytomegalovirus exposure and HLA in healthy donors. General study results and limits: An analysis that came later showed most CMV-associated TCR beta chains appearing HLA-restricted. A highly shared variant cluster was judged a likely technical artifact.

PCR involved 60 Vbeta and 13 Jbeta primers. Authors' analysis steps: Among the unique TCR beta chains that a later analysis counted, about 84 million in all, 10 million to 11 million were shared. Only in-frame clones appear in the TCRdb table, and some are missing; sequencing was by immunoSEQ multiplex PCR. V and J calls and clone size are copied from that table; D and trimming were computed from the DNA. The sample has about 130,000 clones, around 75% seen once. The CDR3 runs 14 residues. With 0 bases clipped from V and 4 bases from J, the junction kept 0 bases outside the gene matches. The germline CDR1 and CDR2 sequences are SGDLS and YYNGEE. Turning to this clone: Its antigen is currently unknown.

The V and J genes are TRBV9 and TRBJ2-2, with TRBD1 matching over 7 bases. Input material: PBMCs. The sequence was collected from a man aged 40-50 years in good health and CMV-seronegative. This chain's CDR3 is CASSVEGATGELFF. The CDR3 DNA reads TGTGCCAGCAGCGTAGAGGGGGCCACCGGGGAGCTGTTTTTT.